Listed below are T cell receptor beta chains from one sample, sequenced in a study of T cells in Graves' hyperthyroidism and ophthalmopathy. TCRdb re-called the multiplex PCR reads with MiXCR, one entry per CDR3 protein. This table has approximately 500,000 distinct CDR3 sequences, more than 45% appearing once. Specimen: peripheral blood or thyroid tissue (not recorded which). These receptors originate from a woman under 30 with Graves' hyperthyroidism. Each CDR3 is given with its conserved first and last residue. A D gene is named only where the DNA matches it firmly. A clone size is listed for some rows: how often the clone was seen (once, few, many), or a class if it is expanded.

D gene	V gene	J gene	clone size	CDR3 protein	CDR3 DNA
-	TRBV6-1	TRBJ2-5	many	CASSEGAGQETQYF	TGTGCCAGCAGTGAGGGGGCCGGTCAAGAGACCCAGTACTTC
-	TRBV12-3/TRBV12-4	TRBJ1-1	many	CASSLGPLTAFF	TGTGCCAGCAGTTTAGGGCCCCTGACAGCTTTCTTT
TRBD1	TRBV19	TRBJ1-1	-	CASGGTGGYNTEAPF	TGTGCCAGTGGAGGGACAGGGGGCTATAACACTGAAGCTCCCTTT
-	TRBV5-8	TRBJ1-1	many	CASSPSRAMNTEAFF	TGTGCCAGCAGCCCATCTAGAGCCATGAACACTGAAGCTTTCTTT
-	TRBV2	TRBJ1-4	many	CASNPQRPNEKLFF	TGTGCCAGCAATCCTCAGAGACCCAATGAAAAACTGTTTTTT
TRBD2	TRBV29-1	TRBJ2-5	-	CSVVRGAQYF	TGCAGCGTTGTGCGGGGGGCCCAGTACTTC
-	TRBV7-3	TRBJ2-2	-	CASSLQNRDFNGELFF	TGTGCCAGCAGCTTGCAAAACAGGGATTTCAACGGGGAGCTGTTTTTT
TRBD1	TRBV29-1	TRBJ1-1	-	CSGLGTGAKNTEAFF	TGCAGCGGGTTGGGGACAGGGGCCAAGAACACTGAAGCTTTCTTT
TRBD1	TRBV19	TRBJ1-2	-	CASGDRDGYTF	TGTGCCAGTGGGGACAGGGATGGCTACACCTTC
-	TRBV15	TRBJ1-2	many	CATSRGTPGAVGYTF	TGTGCCACCAGCAGAGGGACACCCGGCGCCGTTGGCTACACCTTC
TRBD1	TRBV5-6	TRBJ1-1	-	CASSSGQGGTTEAFF	TGTGCCAGCAGCTCCGGACAGGGGGGTACGACTGAAGCTTTCTTT
-	TRBV4-3	TRBJ2-5	-	CASSQGRGPGRETQYF	TGCGCCAGCAGCCAAGGGAGAGGGCCAGGGAGGGAGACCCAGTACTTC
TRBD2	TRBV12-3/TRBV12-4	TRBJ2-5	many	CASSFTGTSGQETQYF	TGTGCCAGCAGTTTTACAGGGACTAGCGGACAAGAGACCCAGTACTTC
TRBD2	TRBV7-2	TRBJ2-7	-	CASSRTSGSYNEQYF	TGTGCCAGCAGCCGGACTAGCGGGAGTTACAATGAGCAGTACTTC
-	TRBV7-6	TRBJ2-1	-	CASSFGGFTYNEQFF	TGTGCCAGCAGCTTTGGGGGGTTCACCTACAATGAGCAGTTCTTC
TRBD1	TRBV7-8	TRBJ1-4	-	CASIPDRKGEKLFF	TGTGCCAGCATCCCGGACAGGAAGGGCGAAAAACTGTTTTTT
TRBD1	TRBV28	TRBJ1-3	-	CASSPQGASAGNTIYF	TGTGCCAGCAGTCCCCAGGGGGCATCGGCTGGAAACACCATATATTTT
TRBD1	TRBV20-1	TRBJ2-7	many	CSASDRGWAYEQYF	TGCAGTGCTAGCGACAGGGGATGGGCCTACGAGCAGTACTTC
TRBD1	TRBV7-9	TRBJ1-2	-	CASREIGTGGNYGYTF	TGTGCCAGCAGAGAGATTGGGACAGGGGGCAACTATGGCTACACCTTC
-	TRBV24-1	TRBJ2-6	once	CATSDTRGTGANVLTF	TGTGCCACCAGTGACACTCGAGGGACAGGGGCCAACGTCCTGACTTTC
TRBD1	TRBV24-1	TRBJ1-5	-	CATSETGGKGQPQHF	TGTGCCACCAGTGAGACAGGGGGCAAAGGGCAGCCCCAGCATTTT
-	TRBV12-3/TRBV12-4	TRBJ2-2	many	CASSPPTGGELFF	TGTGCCAGCAGTCCTCCGACGGGAGGGGAGCTGTTTTTT
TRBD2	TRBV9	TRBJ2-2	-	CASSVVAGGALANTGELFF	TGTGCCAGCAGCGTAGTGGCGGGGGGGGCCCTCGCGAACACCGGGGAGCTGTTTTTT
-	TRBV20-1	TRBJ2-5	many	CSARDMMGGQGTQYF	TGCAGTGCTAGAGATATGATGGGGGGCCAGGGGACCCAGTACTTC
-	TRBV24-1	TRBJ1-5	-	CATSSTRDGGNQPQHF	TGTGCCACCAGTAGTACCCGGGACGGAGGCAATCAGCCCCAGCATTTT
-	TRBV6-6	TRBJ2-7	-	CAGRGQGHEQYF	TGTGCCGGCAGAGGTCAGGGCCACGAGCAGTACTTC
TRBD1	TRBV5-1	TRBJ2-2	-	CASSWYPGQGATGELFF	TGCGCCAGCAGCTGGTACCCGGGACAGGGGGCAACCGGGGAGCTGTTTTTT
-	TRBV30	TRBJ1-2	many	CAWSVHKYGYTF	TGTGCCTGGAGTGTACATAAGTATGGCTACACCTTC
TRBD1	TRBV9	TRBJ2-7	many	CASSGQGHEQYF	TGTGCCAGCAGCGGACAGGGGCACGAGCAGTACTTC
TRBD1	TRBV11-2	TRBJ2-5	-	CASSASRTGGMETQYF	TGTGCCAGCAGCGCCTCACGGACAGGGGGAATGGAGACCCAGTACTTC
-	TRBV2	TRBJ2-7	few	CASNTGEIYEQYF	TGTGCCAGCAATACTGGCGAGATCTACGAGCAGTACTTC
-	TRBV5-1	TRBJ1-5	-	CASSLSGDLSQHF	TGCGCCAGCAGCTTGTCGGGGGATTTGAGCCAGCATTTT
-	TRBV5-1	TRBJ1-1	-	CASSYVGGEAFF	TGCGCCAGCAGCTACGTGGGAGGTGAAGCTTTCTTT
TRBD1	TRBV5-4	TRBJ1-1	-	CASSLGTGSEAFF	TGTGCCAGCAGCTTGGGGACAGGGAGTGAAGCTTTCTTT
-	TRBV20-1	TRBJ1-2	many	CSASLRKGPRGYGYTF	TGCAGTGCTAGCCTGCGGAAGGGCCCGCGGGGCTATGGCTACACCTTC
-	TRBV18	TRBJ1-1	many	CASSTGTGYGNTEAFF	TGTGCCAGCTCAACAGGTACCGGGTATGGAAACACTGAAGCTTTCTTT
TRBD2	TRBV7-9	TRBJ2-5	many	CASSSVTSGTQETQYF	TGTGCCAGCAGCTCCGTGACTAGCGGGACACAAGAGACCCAGTACTTC
-	TRBV5-1	TRBJ1-2	many	CASSLKDGERIGGYTF	TGCGCCAGCAGCTTAAAGGACGGGGAACGGATTGGTGGCTACACCTTC